The rows below give T cell receptor beta chains drawn from one sample of a study of regulatory T cells in long-lasting Graves disease. MiXCR, applied by TCRdb to the multiplex PCR reads, yields one record per CDR3 protein. Found here are under 500,000 distinct CDR3 sequences, about a fifth of them singletons; the top ten hold about 8.3%. The specimen was peripheral blood mononuclear cells (PBMCs), collected when the disease was refractory, from a patient treated with antithyroid drugs. The receptors were sampled from a female donor with Graves disease. Each CDR3 is given with its conserved first and last residue. D genes are given only for firm matches. Where a row states a size, it is once, few, many or the class of an expanded clone; other rows omit it.

cdr3_aa	cdr3_nt	v_call	j_call	d_call	clone_size
CASSDIRADTEAFF	TGTGCCAGCAGTGATATTAGGGCGGACACTGAAGCTTTCTTT	TRBV2	TRBJ1-1	NA	NA
CAWSPPGTGVEQYF	TGTGCCTGGAGTCCCCCTGGGACAGGGGTCGAGCAGTACTTC	TRBV30	TRBJ2-7	TRBD1	NA
CASSSGLQIRETQYF	TGTGCCAGCAGTTCGGGACTACAAATAAGGGAGACCCAGTACTTC	TRBV14	TRBJ2-5	TRBD2	NA
CASSFRGLGYTF	TGTGCCAGCAGTTTCAGGGGGTTAGGCTACACCTTC	TRBV28	TRBJ1-2	TRBD1	many
CASSHPTRYEQYF	TGTGCCAGCAGCCACCCAACTAGGTACGAGCAGTACTTC	TRBV7-8	TRBJ2-7	NA	NA
CASSYGESPLHF	TGTGCCAGCAGTTACGGGGAATCACCCCTCCACTTT	TRBV6-5	TRBJ1-6	NA	many
CATSRGPGTDNSPLHF	TGTGCCACCAGCAGAGGTCCGGGGACGGATAATTCACCCCTCCACTTT	TRBV15	TRBJ1-6	NA	NA
CASRPPGATEAFF	TGCGCCAGCAGACCCCCGGGGGCAACTGAAGCTTTCTTT	TRBV4-1	TRBJ1-1	NA	NA
CASEPRDRRYEQYF	TGTGCCAGCGAACCCAGGGACCGTCGATACGAGCAGTACTTC	TRBV2	TRBJ2-7	NA	few
CASSQEGGGQPQHF	TGTGCCAGCAGCCAAGAAGGGGGCGGACAGCCCCAGCATTTT	TRBV3-1	TRBJ1-5	TRBD1	NA
CASSLATTDTQYF	TGTGCCAGCAGCTTAGCGACGACAGATACGCAGTATTTT	TRBV7-9	TRBJ2-3	NA	NA
CSAEQRGGHQETQYF	TGCAGTGCCGAACAGCGGGGAGGTCATCAAGAGACCCAGTACTTC	TRBV20-1	TRBJ2-5	TRBD2	many
CSTSSGKGYEQYF	TGCAGTACCTCTAGCGGGAAGGGCTACGAGCAGTACTTC	TRBV29-1	TRBJ2-7	TRBD2	few
CASTLGDGGNQPQHF	TGTGCCAGCACTCTGGGGGATGGGGGCAATCAGCCCCAGCATTTT	TRBV12-3/TRBV12-4	TRBJ1-5	NA	many
CASSSHEETGELFF	TGTGCCAGCAGTTCACATGAGGAGACCGGGGAGCTGTTTTTT	TRBV12-3/TRBV12-4	TRBJ2-2	NA	many
CASSSYGLAYEQYF	TGTGCCAGCAGCTCCTATGGACTAGCCTACGAGCAGTACTTC	TRBV7-8	TRBJ2-7	TRBD2	NA
CSAIPMTTEAFF	TGCAGTGCCATTCCCATGACCACTGAAGCTTTCTTT	TRBV20-1	TRBJ1-1	NA	few
CASSYKISGRNTGELFF	TGTGCCAGCAGTTACAAGATTAGCGGGAGGAACACCGGGGAGCTGTTTTTT	TRBV12-3/TRBV12-4	TRBJ2-2	TRBD2	many
CATVRSGSAYEQYF	TGTGCCACCGTCCGGTCCGGATCGGCCTACGAGCAGTACTTC	TRBV28	TRBJ2-7	NA	many
CASSLDSGRAHEQFF	TGTGCCAGCAGCTTAGACAGCGGGAGGGCACATGAGCAGTTCTTC	TRBV7-9	TRBJ2-1	TRBD2	NA
CASSYRGGVGQPQHF	TGTGCCAGCAGCTACAGGGGGGGAGTCGGTCAGCCCCAGCATTTT	TRBV6-5	TRBJ1-5	TRBD1	many
CASSQGLGGTYEQYF	TGCGCCAGCAGCCAAGGATTGGGAGGCACGTACGAGCAGTACTTC	TRBV4-1	TRBJ2-7	NA	NA
CASRETPRQYF	TGTGCCAGCAGGGAGACCCCAAGGCAGTACTTC	TRBV2	TRBJ2-7	NA	NA
CAWSNPPGLSTGELFF	TGTGCCTGGAGTAACCCCCCGGGACTCTCCACCGGGGAGCTGTTTTTT	TRBV30	TRBJ2-2	NA	NA
CASSLGLAGNTGELFF	TGCGCCAGCAGCTTGGGACTAGCGGGTAACACCGGGGAGCTGTTTTTT	TRBV5-1	TRBJ2-2	TRBD2	few
CASSRGAANTEAFF	TGTGCCAGCAGCCGGGGAGCAGCGAACACTGAAGCTTTCTTT	TRBV2	TRBJ1-1	NA	NA
CASRSGTVTYEQYF	TGTGCCAGCAGATCGGGGACCGTGACCTACGAGCAGTACTTC	TRBV6-1	TRBJ2-7	NA	few
CASSQLTEAYQETQYF	TGTGCCAGCAGCCAACTAACAGAAGCGTACCAAGAGACCCAGTACTTC	TRBV14	TRBJ2-5	NA	NA
CASSYSSREAFF	TGTGCCAGCAGTTACTCGAGTAGAGAAGCTTTCTTT	TRBV6-5	TRBJ1-1	NA	few
CASSQLSAKLNTEAFF	TGTGCCAGCAGCCAACTTTCAGCTAAATTGAACACTGAAGCTTTCTTT	TRBV6-1	TRBJ1-1	NA	few
CASSLGTGGSGANVLTF	TGTGCCAGCAGTTTAGGGACAGGCGGCTCTGGGGCCAACGTCCTGACTTTC	TRBV12-3/TRBV12-4	TRBJ2-6	TRBD1	many
CSVERDRGSYEQYF	TGCAGCGTTGAACGGGACAGGGGTTCCTACGAGCAGTACTTC	TRBV29-1	TRBJ2-7	TRBD1	many
CASSFTLTRKLYYEQYF	TGTGCCAGCAGCTTTACCCTGACTAGGAAGTTATACTACGAGCAGTACTTC	TRBV7-4	TRBJ2-7	NA	many
CSARGLEASTDTQYF	TGCAGTGCTAGAGGACTAGAGGCGAGCACAGATACGCAGTATTTT	TRBV20-1	TRBJ2-3	NA	NA
CASSRQTGGPGVTQYF	TGTGCCAGCAGTCGACAGACAGGGGGCCCAGGGGTGACCCAGTACTTC	TRBV6-1	TRBJ2-5	TRBD1	many
CASSQADVASGGTSYEQYF	TGTGCCAGCAGCCAAGCTGACGTGGCTAGCGGAGGAACCTCCTACGAGCAGTACTTC	TRBV11-2	TRBJ2-7	TRBD2	many
CASSVSRWDFGNIQYF	TGTGCCAGCAGTGTTAGTAGGTGGGACTTTGGAAACATTCAGTACTTC	TRBV12-3/TRBV12-4	TRBJ2-4	NA	many
CASSFWFIGGAPTEAFF	TGTGCCAGCAGTTTTTGGTTTATAGGAGGGGCTCCGACTGAAGCTTTCTTT	TRBV27	TRBJ1-1	NA	few
CASSYGQGSDTQYF	TGTGCCAGCAGTTACGGACAGGGCTCGGATACGCAGTATTTT	TRBV27	TRBJ2-3	TRBD1	once
CASRGDLPHYEQYF	TGTGCCAGCAGAGGGGACCTCCCTCACTACGAGCAGTACTTC	TRBV7-8	TRBJ2-7	NA	few
CAISEGRGTGELFF	TGTGCCATCAGTGAAGGTCGGGGCACCGGGGAGCTGTTTTTT	TRBV10-3	TRBJ2-2	NA	few
CASSLALTVSSYNEQFF	TGTGCCAGCAGTCTCGCTTTGACAGTGAGCTCCTACAATGAGCAGTTCTTC	TRBV28	TRBJ2-1	NA	many
CASSEVGYQETQYF	TGTGCCAGCAGCGAGGTGGGGTACCAAGAGACCCAGTACTTC	TRBV6-1	TRBJ2-5	NA	many
CSAPRERTKETQYF	TGCAGTGCCCCCCGAGAGAGAACGAAAGAGACCCAGTACTTC	TRBV20-1	TRBJ2-5	NA	many
CASSVLAGSTGELFF	TGTGCCAGCAGCGTACTAGCGGGCAGCACCGGGGAGCTGTTTTTT	TRBV9	TRBJ2-2	TRBD2	NA
CATSDRDSPGGELFF	TGTGCCACCAGTGACCGGGACTCCCCTGGCGGGGAGCTGTTTTTT	TRBV24-1	TRBJ2-2	NA	NA
CASSSQLGGRSSYEQYF	TGTGCCAGCAGCTCCCAACTGGGGGGCCGGAGCTCCTACGAGCAGTACTTC	TRBV7-6	TRBJ2-7	NA	many
CASSLTGGPDEQYF	TGTGCCAGCAGTTTAACGGGAGGGCCCGACGAGCAGTACTTC	TRBV28	TRBJ2-7	TRBD2	many
CASNQKGLAYEQYF	TGTGCCAGCAATCAAAAGGGACTAGCCTACGAGCAGTACTTC	TRBV2	TRBJ2-7	TRBD2	few
CAWSLQGRDGYTF	TGTGCCTGGAGCCTGCAGGGGAGGGATGGCTACACCTTC	TRBV30	TRBJ1-2	NA	few
CASSQNRGGGYTF	TGTGCCAGCAGTCAAAACAGGGGCGGCGGCTACACCTTC	TRBV28	TRBJ1-2	TRBD1	many
CASSQPGRGVGYTF	TGCGCCAGCAGCCAGCCGGGCAGGGGGGTCGGCTACACCTTC	TRBV4-1	TRBJ1-2	TRBD1	NA
CASSLSNLWASANTGELFF	TGTGCCAGCAGTTTATCAAATCTCTGGGCCTCAGCTAACACCGGGGAGCTGTTTTTT	TRBV27	TRBJ2-2	NA	NA